This T cell receptor (beta chain) stems from a study of early T cells in non-severe SARS-CoV-2 infection. Study-level background: Alpha and beta chains were unpaired, from unsorted whole-blood bulk RNA.

Germline-derived CDR1 and CDR2 are SQVTM and ANQGSEA. CDR3 size: 11 residues. A few counts support this clonotype. Antigen: not known. Study-wide points: VDJdb matches were skewed toward anti-spike CD8 T cell responses.

Each cDNA molecule carried a unique molecular identifier. From the 5' RACE reads, TCRdb called clonotypes with MiXCR, one entry per CDR3 protein. The sample contains around 50,000 distinct CDR3 sequences, about 9.1% of which appear only once. The source of this sequence is an adult who was a healthcare worker with PCR-confirmed SARS-CoV-2 infection or an uninfected control (not recorded which). The chain has TRBV29-1 and TRBJ2-7, with D perhaps TRBD2 (6 bases). What was sequenced was whole blood. CDR3 loop: CSFTLATEQYF. The CDR3 DNA is TGCAGTTTTACTCTAGCGACCGAGCAGTACTTC.